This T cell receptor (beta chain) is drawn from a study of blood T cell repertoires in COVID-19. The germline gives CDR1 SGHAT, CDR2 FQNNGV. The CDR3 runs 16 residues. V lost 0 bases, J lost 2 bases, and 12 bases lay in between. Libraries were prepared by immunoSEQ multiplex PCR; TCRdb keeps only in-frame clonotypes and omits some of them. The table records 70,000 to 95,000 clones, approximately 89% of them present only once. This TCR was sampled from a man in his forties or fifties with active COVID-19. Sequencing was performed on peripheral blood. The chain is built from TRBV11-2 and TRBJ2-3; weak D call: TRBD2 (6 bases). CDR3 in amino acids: CASSLDWGGTTDTQYF. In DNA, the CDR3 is TGTGCCAGCAGCTTAGATTGGGGCGGGACCACAGATACGCAGTATTTT.